This T cell receptor (beta chain) stems from a study of tumor-infiltrating lymphocytes in primary liver carcinoma. Germline DNA was also extracted, and blood RNA derived from unsorted whole blood. Before the operation took place, about 4.4 milliliters of peripheral blood were collected. The researchers produced TCR beta cDNA from approximately 460 ng total RNA with a constant-region primer. Amplification in three nested multiplex PCR rounds with slightly modified ARM-PCR gave rise to TCR beta libraries. It was with TRBV1-TRBV30 forward primers and a C-beta reverse primer that the first two PCR rounds were run, at around 11 cycles each. TCRdb re-analysed the multiplex PCR reads in MiXCR, keeping a single row per CDR3 protein. Of 250,000 to 400,000 distinct CDR3 sequences listed, roughly two thirds are singletons. This CDR3 spans 15 amino acids. Germline V gives CDR1 SQVTM, CDR2 ANQGSEA. In regard to this clonotype: Being one base from a much bigger clone, this may be a read error.

This receptor was obtained from a man aged 35-49 years with primary liver carcinoma and hepatitis B virus infection. The gene calls are TRBV29-1 and TRBJ2-1; 11 nucleotides line up with TRBD1. The specimen sequenced was peripheral blood. The CDR3 here is CSGTGTGGSYDEQFF. CDR3 nucleotides: TGCAGTGGAACCGGGACAGGGGGTTCCTACGATGAGCAGTTCTTC.